Listed below are T cell receptor beta chains from one sample, sequenced in a study of blood T cell repertoires in COVID-19. TCRdb's copy holds only in-frame clones and misses some; the assay was immunoSEQ multiplex PCR. The sample consists of about 130,000 clones, roughly 83% of them appearing once. Sequencing used peripheral blood. The receptors originated from a man aged 35 to 55 with active or convalescent COVID-19. Each CDR3 is given with its conserved first and last residue. The D gene is left open where the match is weak. For some rows the clone size is stated as once, few or many, or as a class when expanded; others skip it.

clone_size	j_call	v_call	d_call	cdr3_aa	cdr3_nt
-	TRBJ2-1	TRBV5-1	TRBD2	CASSFGGSSYNEQFF	TGCGCCAGCAGTTTCGGGGGGAGCTCCTACAATGAGCAGTTCTTC
once	TRBJ2-5	TRBV24-1	-	CATSPTATQETQYF	TGTGCCACCAGCCCGACAGCAACACAAGAGACCCAGTACTTC
-	TRBJ1-1	TRBV5-6	TRBD1	CASSLKGQGNTEAFF	TGTGCCAGCAGCTTGAAAGGACAGGGGAACACTGAAGCTTTCTTT
-	TRBJ2-7	TRBV19	TRBD1	CASSRGTGTPWSVLNYEQYF	TGTGCCAGTAGTCGGGGGACAGGGACGCCCTGGTCGGTCCTGAACTACGAGCAGTACTTC
-	TRBJ2-1	TRBV19	TRBD2	CASSIGGGVNEQFF	TGTGCCAGTAGTATAGGCGGGGGGGTCAATGAGCAGTTCTTC
-	TRBJ2-2	TRBV6-5	-	CASGRTNTGELFF	TGTGCCAGCGGCAGAACGAACACCGGGGAGCTGTTTTTT
-	TRBJ1-2	TRBV6-6	-	CASSPLRQGPSNYGYTF	TGTGCCAGCAGTCCCCTCAGGCAGGGCCCGTCTAACTATGGCTACACCTTC
-	TRBJ1-1	TRBV19	TRBD1	CASSSMDRGYTEAFF	TGTGCCAGTAGCTCCATGGACAGGGGGTACACTGAAGCTTTCTTT
-	TRBJ1-5	TRBV6-5	-	CASIYSRGGQPQHF	TGTGCCAGCATCTACTCACGAGGTGGTCAGCCCCAGCATTTT
-	TRBJ1-4	TRBV28	TRBD1	CASHTGGAETNEKLFF	TGTGCCAGCCATACAGGGGGCGCAGAAACTAATGAAAAACTGTTTTTT
few	TRBJ1-2	TRBV20-1	-	CSADRNYGYTF	TGCAGTGCTGACAGAAACTATGGCTACACCTTC
-	TRBJ1-3	TRBV6-1	-	CASSESRADTIYF	TGTGCCAGCAGTGAAAGCAGGGCAGACACCATATATTTT
-	TRBJ2-1	TRBV18	TRBD2	CASSRGLAGQLLLVF	TGTGCCAGCTCACGGGGACTAGCGGGACAACTTCTCTTAGTCTTC
many	TRBJ2-1	TRBV12-3/TRBV12-4	TRBD1	CASSMDRSNEQFF	TGTGCCAGCAGCATGGACAGGAGTAATGAGCAGTTCTTC
-	TRBJ1-4	TRBV6-1	-	CASSETPPRATNEKLFF	TGTGCCAGCAGTGAAACCCCCCCCAGGGCCACGAATGAAAAACTGTTTTTT
-	TRBJ1-5	TRBV10-3	TRBD1	CAISEQGDMIYSNQPQHF	TGTGCCATCAGTGAGCAGGGGGACATGATCTATAGCAATCAGCCCCAGCATTTT
-	TRBJ2-1	TRBV28	TRBD2	CASSLAGSKNEQFF	TGTGCCAGCAGTCTAGCGGGGTCAAAAAATGAGCAGTTCTTC
-	TRBJ2-5	TRBV11-2	-	CASSLAREMETQYF	TGTGCCAGCAGCTTAGCTAGGGAGATGGAGACCCAGTACTTC
-	TRBJ1-5	TRBV24-1	-	CATSVMRQRRSNQPQHF	TGTGCCACCAGTGTGATGAGACAGAGGCGTAGCAATCAGCCCCAGCATTTT